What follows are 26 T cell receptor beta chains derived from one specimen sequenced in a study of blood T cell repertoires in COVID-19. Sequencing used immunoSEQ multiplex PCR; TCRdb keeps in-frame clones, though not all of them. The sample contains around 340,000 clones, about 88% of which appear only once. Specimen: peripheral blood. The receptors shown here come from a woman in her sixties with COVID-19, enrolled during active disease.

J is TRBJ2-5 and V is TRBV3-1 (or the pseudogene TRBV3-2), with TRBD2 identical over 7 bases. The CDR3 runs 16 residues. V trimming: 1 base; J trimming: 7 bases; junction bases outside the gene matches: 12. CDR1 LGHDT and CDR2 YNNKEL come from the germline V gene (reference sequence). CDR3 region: CASSQGGAGWGATQYF. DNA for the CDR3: TGTGCCAGCAGCCAAGGGGGAGCGGGGTGGGGTGCGACCCAGTACTTC.

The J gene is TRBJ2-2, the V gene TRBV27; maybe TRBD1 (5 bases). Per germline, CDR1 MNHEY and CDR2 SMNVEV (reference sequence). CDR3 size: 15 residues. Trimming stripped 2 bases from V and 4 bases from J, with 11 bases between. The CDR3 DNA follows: TGTGCCAGCAGTTTAATGGGGCCTAGCACCGGGGAGCTGTTTTTT. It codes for CASSLMGPSTGELFF.

The CDR3 DNA follows: TGTGCCAGCAGCCCGACGAAGGGGATCGATTCACCCCTCCACTTT. Protein sequence: CASSPTKGIDSPLHF. The chain joins TRBV3-1 (or the pseudogene TRBV3-2) to TRBJ1-6, with a possible D match to TRBD1 (5 bases). Germline CDR1 reads LGHDT; CDR2 reads YNNKEL (reference sequence). This CDR3 has 15 amino acids. V lost 4 bases and J lost 8, with 15 bases in between.

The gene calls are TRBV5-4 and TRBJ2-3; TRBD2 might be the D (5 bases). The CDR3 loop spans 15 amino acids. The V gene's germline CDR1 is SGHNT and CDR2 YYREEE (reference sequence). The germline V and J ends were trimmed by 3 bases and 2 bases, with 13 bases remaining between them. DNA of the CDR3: TGTGCCAGCAGCTCCGAGCGGAAATACACAGATACGCAGTATTTT. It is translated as CASSSERKYTDTQYF. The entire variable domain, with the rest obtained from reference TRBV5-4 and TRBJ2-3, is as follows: ETGVTQSPTHLIKTRGQQVTLRCSSQSGHNTVSWYQQALGQGPQFIFQYYREEENGRGNFPPRFSGLQFPNYSSELNVNALELDDSALYLCASSSERKYTDTQYFGPGTRLTVL.

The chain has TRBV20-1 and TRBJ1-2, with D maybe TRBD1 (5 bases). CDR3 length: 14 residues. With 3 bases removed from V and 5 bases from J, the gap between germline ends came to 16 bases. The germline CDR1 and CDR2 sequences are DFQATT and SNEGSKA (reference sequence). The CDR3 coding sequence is TGCAGTGCTAGTGGTTTACGGGGGGAGTATGGCTACACCTTC. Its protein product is CSASGLRGEYGYTF.

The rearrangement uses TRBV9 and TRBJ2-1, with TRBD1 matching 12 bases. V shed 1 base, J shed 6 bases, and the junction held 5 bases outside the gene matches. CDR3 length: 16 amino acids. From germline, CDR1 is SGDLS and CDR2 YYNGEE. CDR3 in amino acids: CASSVTGTGGFNEQFF. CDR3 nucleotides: TGTGCCAGCAGCGTAACCGGGACAGGGGGCTTCAATGAGCAGTTCTTC.

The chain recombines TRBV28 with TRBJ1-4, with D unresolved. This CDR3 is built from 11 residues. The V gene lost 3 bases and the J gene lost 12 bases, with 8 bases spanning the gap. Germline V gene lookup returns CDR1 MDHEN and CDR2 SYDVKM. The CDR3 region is CASSLEAELFF. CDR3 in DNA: TGTGCCAGCAGTTTGGAGGCGGAACTGTTTTTT.

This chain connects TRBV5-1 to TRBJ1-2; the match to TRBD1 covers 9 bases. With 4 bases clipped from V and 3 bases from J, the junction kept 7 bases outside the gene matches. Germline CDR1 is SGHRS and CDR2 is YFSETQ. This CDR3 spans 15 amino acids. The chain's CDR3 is CASSLQGARDYGYTF. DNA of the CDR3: TGCGCCAGCAGCCTACAGGGGGCGCGGGACTATGGCTACACCTTC.

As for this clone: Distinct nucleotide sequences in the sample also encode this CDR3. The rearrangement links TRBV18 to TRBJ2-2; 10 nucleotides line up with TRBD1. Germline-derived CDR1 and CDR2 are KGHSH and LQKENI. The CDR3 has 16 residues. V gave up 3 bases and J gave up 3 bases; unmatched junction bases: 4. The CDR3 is CASSPRTGGDTGELFF. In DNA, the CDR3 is TGTGCCAGCTCACCTCGGACAGGGGGGGACACCGGGGAGCTGTTTTTT.

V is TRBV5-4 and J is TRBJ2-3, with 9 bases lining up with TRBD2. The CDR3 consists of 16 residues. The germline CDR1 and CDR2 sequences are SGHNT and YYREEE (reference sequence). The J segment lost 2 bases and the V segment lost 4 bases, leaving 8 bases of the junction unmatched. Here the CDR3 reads CASSRKGGGVTDTQYF. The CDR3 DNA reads TGTGCCAGCAGCCGCAAGGGCGGGGGGGTCACAGATACGCAGTATTTT.

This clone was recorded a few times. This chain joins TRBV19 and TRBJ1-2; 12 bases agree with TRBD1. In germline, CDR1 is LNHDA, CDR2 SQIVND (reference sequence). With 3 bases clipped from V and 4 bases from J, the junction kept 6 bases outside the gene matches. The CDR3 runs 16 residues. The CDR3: CASSIGTGGGSYGYTF. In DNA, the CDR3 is TGTGCCAGTAGTATCGGGACAGGGGGCGGTAGCTATGGCTACACCTTC.

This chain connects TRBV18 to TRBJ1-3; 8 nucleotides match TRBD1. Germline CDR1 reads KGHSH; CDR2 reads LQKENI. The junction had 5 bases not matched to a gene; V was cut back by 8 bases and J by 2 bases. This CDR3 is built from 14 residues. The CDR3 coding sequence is TGTGCCAGCACCACAGGGGGGACTGGAAACACCATATATTTT. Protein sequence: CASTTGGTGNTIYF.

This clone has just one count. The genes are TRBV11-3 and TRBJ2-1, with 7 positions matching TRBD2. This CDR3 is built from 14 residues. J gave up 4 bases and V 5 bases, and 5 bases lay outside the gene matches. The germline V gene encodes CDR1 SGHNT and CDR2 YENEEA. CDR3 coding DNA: TGTGCCAGCAGCCAAATGGGGGGGTACAATGAGCAGTTCTTC. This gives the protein CASSQMGGYNEQFF.

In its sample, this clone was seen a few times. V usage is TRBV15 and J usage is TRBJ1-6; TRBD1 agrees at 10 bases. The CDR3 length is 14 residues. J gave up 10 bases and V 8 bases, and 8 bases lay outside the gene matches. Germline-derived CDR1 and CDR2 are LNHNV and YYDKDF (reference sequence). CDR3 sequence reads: CATGTDRGLSPLHF. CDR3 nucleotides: TGTGCCACCGGAACCGACAGGGGGCTCTCACCCCTCCACTTT.

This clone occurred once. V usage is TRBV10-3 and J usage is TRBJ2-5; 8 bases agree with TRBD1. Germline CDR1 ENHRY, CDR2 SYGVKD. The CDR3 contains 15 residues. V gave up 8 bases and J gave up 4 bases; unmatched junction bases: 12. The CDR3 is CAIGPRGTGGETQYF. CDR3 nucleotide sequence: TGTGCCATCGGGCCTCGGGGGACAGGTGGAGAGACCCAGTACTTC.

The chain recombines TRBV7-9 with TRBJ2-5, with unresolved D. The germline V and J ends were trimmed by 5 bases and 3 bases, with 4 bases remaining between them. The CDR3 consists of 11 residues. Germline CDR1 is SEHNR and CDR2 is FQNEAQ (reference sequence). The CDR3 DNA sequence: TGTGCCAGCAGCAATAAAGAGACCCAGTACTTC. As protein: CASSNKETQYF.

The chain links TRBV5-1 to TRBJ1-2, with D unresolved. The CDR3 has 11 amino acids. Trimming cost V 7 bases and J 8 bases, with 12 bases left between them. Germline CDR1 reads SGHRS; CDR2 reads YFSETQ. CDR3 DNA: TGCGCCAGCGAACGGGTTGGGGGCTACACCTTC. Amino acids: CASERVGGYTF.

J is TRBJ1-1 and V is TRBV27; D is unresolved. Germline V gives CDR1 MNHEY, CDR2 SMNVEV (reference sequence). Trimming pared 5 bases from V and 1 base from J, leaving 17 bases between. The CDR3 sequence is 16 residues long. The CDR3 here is CASSLLGLQENTEAFF. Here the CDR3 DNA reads TGTGCCAGCAGTCTTTTGGGTCTTCAGGAGAACACTGAAGCTTTCTTT.

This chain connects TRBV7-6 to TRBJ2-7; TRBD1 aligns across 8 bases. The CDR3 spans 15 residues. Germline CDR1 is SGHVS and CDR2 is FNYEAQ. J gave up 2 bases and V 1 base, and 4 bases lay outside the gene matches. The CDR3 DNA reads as TGTGCCAGCAGCTTAGGTACAGGGGGGCCCTACGAGCAGTACTTC. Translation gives CASSLGTGGPYEQYF.

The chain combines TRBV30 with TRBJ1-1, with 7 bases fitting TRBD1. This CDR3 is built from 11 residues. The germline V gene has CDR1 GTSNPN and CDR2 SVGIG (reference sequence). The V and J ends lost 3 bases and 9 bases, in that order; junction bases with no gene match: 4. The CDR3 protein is CAWSLTGKAFF. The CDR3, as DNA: TGTGCCTGGAGCTTGACAGGGAAAGCTTTCTTT.

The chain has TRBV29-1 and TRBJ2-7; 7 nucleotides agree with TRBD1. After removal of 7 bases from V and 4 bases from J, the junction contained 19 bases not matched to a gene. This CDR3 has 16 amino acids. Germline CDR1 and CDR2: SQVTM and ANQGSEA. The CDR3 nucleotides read TGCAGCGCCGAGGGGGCGGCGGGTGCTCTTTCGTACGAGCAGTACTTC. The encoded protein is CSAEGAAGALSYEQYF.

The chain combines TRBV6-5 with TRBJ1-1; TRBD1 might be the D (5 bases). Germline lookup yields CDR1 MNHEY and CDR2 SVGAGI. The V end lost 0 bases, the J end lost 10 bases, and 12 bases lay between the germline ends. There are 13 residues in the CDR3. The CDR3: CASSYSGTYGAFF. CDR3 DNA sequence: TGTGCCAGCAGTTACTCTGGGACTTACGGAGCTTTCTTT.

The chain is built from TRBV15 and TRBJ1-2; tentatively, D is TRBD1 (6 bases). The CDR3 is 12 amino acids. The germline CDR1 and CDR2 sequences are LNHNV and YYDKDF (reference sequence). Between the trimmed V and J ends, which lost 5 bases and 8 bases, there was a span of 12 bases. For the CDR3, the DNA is TGTGCCACCAGCGGGGGGGGCCTCGGCTACACCTTC. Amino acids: CATSGGGLGYTF.

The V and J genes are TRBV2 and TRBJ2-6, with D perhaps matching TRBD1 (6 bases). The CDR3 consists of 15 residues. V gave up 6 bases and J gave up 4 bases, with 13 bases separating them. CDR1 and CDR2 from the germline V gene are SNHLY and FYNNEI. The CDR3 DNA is TGTGCCAGCAGCCAAACAGGGACGGGGGCCAACGTCCTGACTTTC. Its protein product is CASSQTGTGANVLTF.

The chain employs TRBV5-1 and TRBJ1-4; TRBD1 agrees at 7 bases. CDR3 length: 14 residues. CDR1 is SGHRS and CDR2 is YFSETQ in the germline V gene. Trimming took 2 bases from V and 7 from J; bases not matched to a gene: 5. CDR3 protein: CASSLQGYSEKLFF. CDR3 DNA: TGCGCCAGCAGCTTACAGGGGTATAGTGAAAAACTGTTTTTT.

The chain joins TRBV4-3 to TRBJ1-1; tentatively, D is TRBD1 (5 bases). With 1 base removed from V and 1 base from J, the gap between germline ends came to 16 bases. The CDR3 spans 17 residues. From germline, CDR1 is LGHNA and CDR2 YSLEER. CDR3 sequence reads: CASSQAPGRAENTEAFF. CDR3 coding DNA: TGCGCCAGCAGCCAAGCCCCCGGCAGGGCGGAGAACACTGAAGCTTTCTTT.